Shown below are 13 T cell receptor beta chains from a single sample sequenced in a study of CD8 T cells in Susac syndrome. RNA, at about 0.45 to 1 ug, was reverse transcribed with random hexamers. TCRdb passed the immunoSEQ multiplex PCR reads through MiXCR, listing each CDR3 protein once. The table records approximately 190,000 distinct CDR3 sequences, 85% to 95% of them present only once. Sequencing was done on a sample of CD8+ T cells from PBMCs. These receptors were taken from a human donor with Susac syndrome.

A single count supports this clonotype. This rearrangement joins TRBV13 to TRBJ2-7; 7 bases are a match to TRBD2. The CDR3 totals 13 residues. Germline assignment: CDR1 PRHDT and CDR2 FYEKMQ (reference sequence). V was pared by 8 bases and J by 0 bases, with 4 bases of the junction left unmatched. The CDR3 spells CASLGGGSYEQYF. The CDR3 DNA sequence: TGTGCCAGCCTGGGGGGGGGCTCCTACGAGCAGTACTTC.

The CDR3 region has the DNA TGTGCCTGGAGATCGGGGACAGGGTATTCTGAAGCTTTCTTT. Translating it yields CAWRSGTGYSEAFF. The chain uses TRBV30 and TRBJ1-1; 9 nucleotides match TRBD1. The CDR3 covers 14 residues. CDR1 is GTSNPN, CDR2 SVGIG, per germline (reference sequence). V shed 3 bases and J 6 bases; nucleotides not matched to a gene: 8.

The V call is TRBV20-1, the J call TRBJ2-1; TRBD2 is a possible D gene (6 bases). This CDR3 has 15 residues. Germline V gives CDR1 DFQATT, CDR2 SNEGSKA (reference sequence). V was pared by 4 bases and J by 0 bases, with 13 bases between. The CDR3 reads CSAKDSGHSYNEQFF. The CDR3 DNA reads as TGCAGTGCTAAAGATAGCGGACACTCCTACAATGAGCAGTTCTTC.

The chain employs TRBV5-1 and TRBJ2-3; TRBD1 or TRBD2 may be the D gene (5 bases each). Germline lookup yields CDR1 SGHRS and CDR2 YFSETQ. The V end lost 4 bases, the J end lost 0 bases, and 15 bases lay between the germline ends. This CDR3 has 16 amino acids. The CDR3: CASSLGRDGSTDTQYF. For the CDR3, the DNA is TGCGCCAGCAGCCTAGGACGGGACGGTAGCACAGATACGCAGTATTTT.

The chain uses TRBV12-5 and TRBJ1-1; D is ambiguous. Trimming pared 5 bases from V and 4 bases from J, leaving 11 bases between. The germline V gene encodes CDR1 LGHNT and CDR2 FRNRAP. The CDR3 extends over 13 amino acids. The CDR3: CASGVHVATEAFF. The CDR3 DNA is TGTGCTAGTGGTGTACACGTAGCCACTGAAGCTTTCTTT. Looking up the rest from reference TRBV12-5 and TRBJ1-1 gives the full variable domain: DARVTQTPRHKVTEMGQEVTMRCQPILGHNTVFWYRQTMMQGLELLAYFRNRAPLDDSGMPKDRFSAEMPDATLATLKIQPSEPRDSAVYFCASGVHVATEAFFGQGTRLTVV.

This sequence joins TRBV20-1 and TRBJ2-7, with TRBD2 identical over 7 bases. V trimming: 3 bases; J trimming: 0 bases; junction bases outside the gene matches: 29. This CDR3 is built from 22 residues. Germline V CDR1 and CDR2: DFQATT, SNEGSKA (reference sequence). The CDR3 reads CSARPYPISSGTTTPTSYEQYF. The CDR3 DNA is TGCAGTGCTAGGCCCTACCCGATTTCTAGCGGAACAACGACACCAACCTCCTACGAGCAGTACTTC.

The chain recombines TRBV4-1 with TRBJ1-2, with no clear D. The CDR3 loop spans 15 amino acids. Germline loops: CDR1 MGHRA, CDR2 YSYEKL. Trimming took 3 bases from V and 6 from J, leaving 17 bases between them. The CDR3 DNA sequence: TGCGCCAGCAGCCAGGATAGGACCTTAGTCCATGGCTACACCTTC. This sequence encodes CASSQDRTLVHGYTF.

CDR3 protein: CASSVGPGNSYEQYF. In nucleotides, the CDR3 is TGTGCCAGCAGCGTAGGTCCCGGAAACTCCTACGAGCAGTACTTC. The chain has TRBV9 and TRBJ2-7; D is unresolved. V was cut by 0 bases and J by 0 bases, with 10 bases left in between. In germline, CDR1 is SGDLS, CDR2 YYNGEE. The CDR3 is made up of 15 amino acids.

The chain recombines TRBV28 with TRBJ2-1; a possible D gene is TRBD1 (5 bases). The CDR3 is made up of 15 amino acids. Trimming stripped 6 bases from V and 5 bases from J, with 17 bases between. Germline V gene sequence: CDR1 MDHEN, CDR2 SYDVKM. DNA for the CDR3: TGTGCCAGCAGCGGACCTAAAAGGGGAAACAATGAGCAGTTCTTC. It encodes CASSGPKRGNNEQFF.

J is TRBJ1-4 and V is TRBV30; the D gene is possibly TRBD1 (6 bases). CDR3 length: 15 residues. Trimming took 1 base from V and 3 from J, leaving 12 bases between them. CDR1 is GTSNPN and CDR2 is SVGIG in the germline V gene (reference sequence). CDR3 DNA: TGTGCCTGGAGTGGAGGGACAAGTTCTAATGAAAAACTGTTTTTT. Translating it yields CAWSGGTSSNEKLFF. Full variable domain (remainder filled in from reference TRBV30 and TRBJ1-4): SQTIHQWPATLVQPVGSPLSLECTVEGTSNPNLYWYRQAAGRGLQLLFYSVGIGQISSEVPQNLSASRPQDRQFILSSKKLLLSDSGFYLCAWSGGTSSNEKLFFGSGTQLSVL.

The genes are TRBV19 and TRBJ2-1, with 9 nucleotides matching TRBD2. J gave up 5 bases and V 8 bases, and 7 bases lay outside the gene matches. The CDR3 length is 14 residues. The germline gives CDR1 LNHDA, CDR2 SQIVND (reference sequence). Here the CDR3 reads CASCETSGHNEQFF. The CDR3 nucleotides read TGTGCCAGTTGCGAGACTAGCGGACACAATGAGCAGTTCTTC.

The chain employs TRBV11-2 and TRBJ2-7; the D gene is possibly TRBD1 (6 bases). Germline V gene sequence: CDR1 SGHAT, CDR2 FQNNGV. The length of the CDR3 is 13 residues. V was shortened by 5 bases and J by 1 base, with 9 bases between the two germline ends. The CDR3 sequence: CASSMDSSYEQYF. The CDR3 DNA is TGTGCCAGCAGCATGGACAGTTCCTACGAGCAGTACTTC.

J is TRBJ2-7 and V is TRBV11-2; 9 bases are shared with TRBD1. This CDR3 contains 15 residues. V lost 3 bases and J lost 4; bases outside the gene matches: 7. Germline V gene lookup returns CDR1 SGHAT and CDR2 FQNNGV. The CDR3 region has the DNA TGTGCCAGCAGCTTCTCCCCACAGGGGGCGTACGAGCAGTACTTC. It yields the protein CASSFSPQGAYEQYF.